The 29 T cell receptor beta chains presented below share a single source sample, sequenced in a study of T-cell memory formation after mild COVID-19. MiXCR was run by TCRdb on the 5' RACE reads, yielding one entry per CDR3 protein. The sample has some 290,000 distinct CDR3 sequences; roughly 17% are singletons. Sequenced sample: PBMCs or a T cell subset sorted from them (not recorded which). These receptors all stem from a man between 18 and 29 years old who had mild COVID-19 (a few samples of this study predate the infection). Cell type and time point are not known.

CDR3 in amino acids: CASSYPQVPNEKLFF. In DNA, the CDR3 is TGTGCCAGCAGTTACCCGCAGGTGCCTAATGAAAAACTGTTTTTT. V usage is TRBV6-2 or TRBV6-3 and J usage is TRBJ1-4; D uncertain. V lost 2 bases, J lost 3 bases, and 10 bases lay in between. The CDR3 length is 15 residues. Germline assignment: CDR1 MNHEY and CDR2 SVGEGT.

The table lists this clonotype with a few counts. This rearrangement joins TRBV9 to TRBJ2-2, with TRBD2 identical over 11 bases. The CDR3 totals 19 residues. Germline V CDR1 and CDR2: SGDLS, YYNGEE. V lost 4 bases, J lost 7 bases, and 18 bases stayed unmatched. The CDR3, as DNA: TGTGCCAGCAGCCGGGGGCTAGCGGGGGGCCTCGTGAGTGGCGGGGAGCTGTTTTTT. Translating it yields CASSRGLAGGLVSGGELFF.

This chain joins TRBV7-9 and TRBJ1-1; D is unclear. The V gene's germline CDR1 is SEHNR and CDR2 FQNEAQ (reference sequence). Trimming stripped 1 base from V and 10 bases from J, with 13 bases between. The CDR3 has 13 residues. The CDR3: CASSLEDSRGAFF. The CDR3 nucleotides are TGTGCCAGCAGCTTAGAAGACTCCCGGGGAGCTTTCTTT.

The chain is built from TRBV3-1 and TRBJ2-5; 13 positions agree with TRBD2. V was pared by 4 bases and J by 0 bases, with 2 bases of the junction left unmatched. The CDR3 is made up of 16 amino acids. CDR1 and CDR2 (germline): LGHDT, YNNKEL (reference sequence). For the CDR3, the DNA is TGTGCCAGCAGCCCGGGACTAGCGGGGTACCAAGAGACCCAGTACTTC. Residues: CASSPGLAGYQETQYF.

This clonotype was counted at least ten times. This sequence joins TRBV4-2 and TRBJ2-1; the match to TRBD2 covers 9 bases. CDR3 length equals 16 residues. CDR1 and CDR2 from the germline V gene are LGHNA and YNFKEQ. V dropped 1 base and J dropped 8; count of bases not matched to a gene: 9. The CDR3 reads CASSQVGRGGGYEQFF. CDR3 nucleotides: TGTGCCAGCAGCCAAGTCGGGCGGGGGGGTGGCTATGAGCAGTTCTTC.

In its sample, this clonotype was seen many times. The chain links TRBV9 to TRBJ1-1; D not resolved. This CDR3 has 15 amino acids. Germline assignment: CDR1 SGDLS and CDR2 YYNGEE. V lost 0 bases and J 4 bases, leaving 13 bases between the germline ends. This CDR3 reads CASSVGSASGTEAFF. Written as DNA, the CDR3 is TGTGCCAGCAGCGTAGGGTCCGCTTCGGGCACTGAAGCTTTCTTT.

V gene TRBV9 combines with J gene TRBJ1-4; D not certain. V was pared by 0 bases and J by 2 bases, with 8 bases between. This CDR3 region has 15 residues. Germline V gene data show CDR1 as SGDLS and CDR2 as YYNGEE. CDR3 sequence: CASSVGGSTNEKLFF. CDR3 nucleotides: TGTGCCAGCAGCGTAGGTGGATCGACTAATGAAAAACTGTTTTTT.

This clonotype was picked up a small number of times. J is TRBJ2-3 and V is TRBV10-3; D is perhaps TRBD2 (5 bases). CDR1 is ENHRY, CDR2 SYGVKD, per germline. The ends were cut back, 0 bases at V and 1 base at J, with 11 bases in the middle. The CDR3 covers 16 residues. CDR3 DNA sequence: TGTGCCATCAGTGAGTCGTCGGGGTCTGGCACAGATACGCAGTATTTT. Encoded protein: CAISESSGSGTDTQYF.

A few counts support this clonotype. The chain uses TRBV7-6 and TRBJ1-3, with D unresolved. This CDR3 is 15 amino acids long. V lost 5 bases, J lost 4 bases, and 15 bases lay in between. Looked up from germline, CDR1 is SGHVS and CDR2 is FNYEAQ. CDR3 sequence: CASSPFLGPGNTIYF. CDR3 DNA sequence: TGTGCCAGCAGCCCTTTTTTAGGGCCCGGAAACACCATATATTTT.

This clonotype was observed a few times. This chain uses TRBV12-3 or TRBV12-4 with TRBJ2-1; D remains unclear. CDR3 length: 14 amino acids. Trimming took 3 bases from V and 7 from J, leaving 13 bases between them. CDR3 in DNA: TGTGCCAGCAGTTTCCGCGATTGGGCAAATGAGCAGTTCTTC. Its translation is CASSFRDWANEQFF.

The J gene is TRBJ2-5, the V gene TRBV6-1, with D tentatively TRBD1 (6 bases). Germline CDR1 MNHNS, CDR2 SASEGT. The CDR3 sequence is 16 residues long. V gave up 5 bases and J gave up 5 bases, with 21 bases separating them. The CDR3 nucleotides read TGTGCCAGCAGTTCCCTAACAGGGAGTAGTACGGAGACCCAGTACTTC. Translated: CASSSLTGSSTETQYF.

The chain combines TRBV27 with TRBJ1-6; maybe TRBD1 (5 bases). V dropped 2 bases and J dropped 0 bases, with 8 bases sitting between them. The CDR3 is 16 amino acids. CDR1 is MNHEY and CDR2 is SMNVEV in the germline V gene (reference sequence). In nucleotides, the CDR3 is TGTGCCAGCAGTTTAGCGGGGGGCTCCTATAATTCACCCCTCCACTTT. The encoded protein is CASSLAGGSYNSPLHF.

The CDR3 DNA follows: TGTGCCAGCAGTTACCGCCCTGGTGTTTCCCGGCCAGGCACAGATACGCAGTATTTT. Its translation: CASSYRPGVSRPGTDTQYF. The J gene is TRBJ2-3, the V gene TRBV6-6; no reliable D call. V lost 2 bases to trimming and J lost 1 base, with 22 bases between them. CDR3 size: 19 residues. Germline V gives CDR1 MNHNY, CDR2 SVGAGI (reference sequence).

This clonotype was detected a few times. This chain joins TRBV11-2 and TRBJ2-3, with 7 bases fitting TRBD2. The V gene end was trimmed by 5 bases and the J gene end by 9 bases; junction bases not matched to a gene: 17. This CDR3 spans 16 amino acids. Germline assignment: CDR1 SGHAT and CDR2 FQNNGV. DNA for the CDR3: TGTGCCAGCAGCGTAGCCCCAGCGGGATCTCGCGGGACGCAGTATTTT. It codes for CASSVAPAGSRGTQYF.

This clonotype was seen only a few times. The chain has TRBV9 and TRBJ2-1; D unresolved. The CDR3 covers 14 residues. Germline V gene data show CDR1 as SGDLS and CDR2 as YYNGEE. V lost 0 bases to trimming and J lost 9 bases, with 13 bases between them. CDR3 DNA sequence: TGTGCCAGCAGCGTAGAATGGTGGGATAGTGAGCAGTTCTTC. Its translation: CASSVEWWDSEQFF.

This clonotype was seen more than once but under ten times. The chain joins TRBV5-1 to TRBJ1-1, with 7 positions matching TRBD1. The CDR3 is 14 residues long. CDR1 is SGHRS and CDR2 is YFSETQ in the germline V gene. V was clipped by 6 bases and J by 4 bases; unmatched bases: 9. CDR3: CASTLGGGITEAFF. The CDR3 region has the DNA TGCGCCAGCACCCTAGGAGGGGGCATCACTGAAGCTTTCTTT.

The sample holds a few counts of this clonotype. The V gene is TRBV6-1, the J gene TRBJ1-2; 7 bases match TRBD1. V trimming: 4 bases; J trimming: 3 bases; junction bases outside the gene matches: 11. The CDR3 consists of 16 residues. Germline-derived CDR1 and CDR2 are MNHNS and SASEGT. DNA of the CDR3: TGTGCCAGCAGTGCTATGACAGGGAAAGGGGACTATGGCTACACCTTC. Translating gives CASSAMTGKGDYGYTF.

This chain links TRBV9 with TRBJ1-5; D is unresolved. Germline V lookup: CDR1 SGDLS, CDR2 YYNGEE. Trimming stripped 0 bases from V and 5 bases from J, with 9 bases between. This CDR3 comprises 14 residues. This chain's CDR3 is CASSVDPGDQPQHF. The CDR3 DNA reads as TGTGCCAGCAGCGTAGACCCGGGCGATCAGCCCCAGCATTTT.

This clonotype was seen at least ten times. The rearrangement joins TRBV6-2 or TRBV6-3 to TRBJ2-1; no firm D call. Trimming cost V 0 bases and J 3 bases, with 18 bases left between them. Germline-derived CDR1 and CDR2 are MNHEY and SVGEGT. CDR3 size: 18 residues. CDR3 nucleotide sequence: TGTGCCAGCAGTTACTCGATACTTCCCGAGCAGTACTACAATGAGCAGTTCTTC. Its translation is CASSYSILPEQYYNEQFF.

This clonotype was counted a few times. J is TRBJ2-5 and V is TRBV4-2, with no clear D. Per the germline V gene, CDR1 is LGHNA and CDR2 is YNFKEQ. The V end lost 1 base, the J end lost 4 bases, and 19 bases lay between the germline ends. CDR3 size: 17 residues. In nucleotides, the CDR3 is TGTGCCAGCAGCCAAGTCAAAGAGGCTGATCGTCGAGAGACCCAGTACTTC. Translated: CASSQVKEADRRETQYF.

In this sample, this clonotype turned up once. The V and J genes are TRBV11-2 and TRBJ2-5; no definite D call. Germline V gene data show CDR1 as SGHAT and CDR2 as FQNNGV. Trimming cost V 4 bases and J 5 bases, with 11 bases left between them. The CDR3 length is 13 residues. The CDR3 sequence is CASSWPDGETQYF. The CDR3 coding sequence is TGTGCCAGCAGCTGGCCTGACGGTGAGACCCAGTACTTC. The variable domain in full, with the rest retrieved from reference TRBV11-2 and TRBJ2-5, is EAGVAQSPRYKIIEKRQSVAFWCNPISGHATLYWYQQILGQGPKLLIQFQNNGVVDDSQLPKDRFSAERLKGVDSTLKIQPAKLEDSAVYLCASSWPDGETQYFGPGTRLLVL.

This clonotype was seen a few times. This rearrangement joins TRBV4-3 to TRBJ2-7, with TRBD2 matching 11 bases. Germline CDR1 and CDR2: LGHNA and YSLEER. Trimming cost V 4 bases and J 7 bases; bases outside gene matches: 6. The CDR3 extends over 14 amino acids. CDR3 in amino acids: CASSPRLAGREQYF. The CDR3 nucleotides are TGCGCCAGCAGCCCGAGACTAGCGGGGCGGGAGCAGTACTTC.

This clonotype was seen only a few times. This chain uses TRBV5-5 with TRBJ2-7, with TRBD1 matching over 11 bases. J was trimmed by 2 bases and V by 2 bases; bases with no gene match: 3. Germline lookup yields CDR1 SGHKS and CDR2 YYEKEE (reference sequence). CDR3 size: 15 residues. The CDR3 bases are TGTGCCAGCAGCTTCTCGGGACAGGGGGCCTACGAGCAGTACGTC. Translated, it gives CASSFSGQGAYEQYV.

This clonotype was recorded many times. The chain carries TRBV25-1 and TRBJ2-5; TRBD1 matches at 11 bases. The germline V gene encodes CDR1 MGHDK and CDR2 SYGVNS. V dropped 0 bases and J dropped 6; count of bases not matched to a gene: 12. The CDR3 loop spans 18 amino acids. CDR3 in DNA: TGTGCCAGCAGTGAATATAAGGGACAGGGGGTAAGGGCACAGACCCAGTACTTC. Translation: CASSEYKGQGVRAQTQYF.

This clonotype was picked up a small number of times. This chain joins TRBV4-1 and TRBJ1-4; 9 bases align to TRBD1. This CDR3 is 16 amino acids long. Germline trimming cut 3 bases from V and 8 bases from J; bases unmatched to any gene: 10. Germline-derived CDR1 and CDR2 are MGHRA and YSYEKL. The DNA for the CDR3 is TGCGCCAGCAGCCACTGGACAGGGGCGTCTCCCGAAAAACTGTTTTTT. Encoded protein: CASSHWTGASPEKLFF.

This clonotype was counted between two and nine times. The chain is built from TRBV3-1 and TRBJ1-5, with no clear D. This CDR3 contains 15 residues. Germline V gene data show CDR1 as LGHDT and CDR2 as YNNKEL (reference sequence). The V end lost 3 bases, the J end lost 5 bases, and 14 bases lay between the germline ends. CDR3 in amino acids: CASSHTNKGDQPQHF. Written as DNA, the CDR3 is TGTGCCAGCAGCCATACGAATAAGGGAGATCAGCCCCAGCATTTT.

The chain carries TRBV19 and TRBJ1-4, with 9 nucleotides matching TRBD1. The germline V gene has CDR1 LNHDA and CDR2 SQIVND (reference sequence). The CDR3 loop spans 14 amino acids. V dropped 7 bases and J dropped 5; count of bases not matched to a gene: 5. The CDR3 here is CASTPQGANEKLFF. Here the CDR3 DNA reads TGTGCCAGTACCCCACAGGGGGCAAATGAAAAACTGTTTTTT.

The V and J genes are TRBV11-2 and TRBJ1-5, with D perhaps matching TRBD1 (6 bases). This CDR3 has 15 residues. Germline values: CDR1 SGHAT, CDR2 FQNNGV. V dropped 5 bases and J dropped 0 bases, with 11 bases sitting between them. CDR3 sequence reads: CASSGTGYSNQPQHF. The CDR3 region has the DNA TGTGCCAGCAGCGGCACAGGGTATAGCAATCAGCCCCAGCATTTT.

This clonotype was seen a few times. The chain links TRBV3-1 to TRBJ2-5, with 10 bases identical to TRBD2. CDR1 LGHDT and CDR2 YNNKEL come from the germline V gene (reference sequence). V lost 7 bases and J lost 6; bases outside the gene matches: 8. This CDR3 is built from 14 residues. The CDR3 protein is CASTRSSGGKTQYF. In DNA, the CDR3 is TGTGCCAGCACCCGATCTAGCGGGGGAAAGACCCAGTACTTC.